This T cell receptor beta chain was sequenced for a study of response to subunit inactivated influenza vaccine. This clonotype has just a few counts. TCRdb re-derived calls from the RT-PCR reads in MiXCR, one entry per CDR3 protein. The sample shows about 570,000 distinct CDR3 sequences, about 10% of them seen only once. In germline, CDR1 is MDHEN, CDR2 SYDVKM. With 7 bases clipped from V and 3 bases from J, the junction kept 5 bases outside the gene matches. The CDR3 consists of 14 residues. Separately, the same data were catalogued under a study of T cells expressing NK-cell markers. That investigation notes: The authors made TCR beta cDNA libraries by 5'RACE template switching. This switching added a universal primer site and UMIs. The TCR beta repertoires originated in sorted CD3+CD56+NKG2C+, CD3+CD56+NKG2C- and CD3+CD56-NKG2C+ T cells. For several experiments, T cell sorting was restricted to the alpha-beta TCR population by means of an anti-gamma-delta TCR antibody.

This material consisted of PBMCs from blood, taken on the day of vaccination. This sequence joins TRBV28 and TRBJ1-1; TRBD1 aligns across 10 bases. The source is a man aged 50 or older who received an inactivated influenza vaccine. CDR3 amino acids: CASTVGTGDTEAFF. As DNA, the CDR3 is TGTGCCAGCACTGTAGGGACAGGGGACACTGAAGCTTTCTTT.